This T cell receptor beta chain comes out of a study of T cell changes during pregnancy in multiple sclerosis. Data came from immunoSEQ multiplex PCR; TCRdb stores just in-frame clones and leaves some out. The data hold approximately 100,000 clones, with 85% to 95% observed a single time. CDR3 length: 15 residues. V lost 6 bases and J lost 3, with 14 bases in between. The germline V gene encodes CDR1 LNHDA and CDR2 SQIVND (reference sequence). Sequencing used peripheral blood, obtained before pregnancy. This sequence was found in a female donor with multiple sclerosis, enrolled in a pregnancy study. V is TRBV19 and J is TRBJ2-2; D might be TRBD1 (5 bases). DNA of the CDR3: TGTGCCAGTAGACTGGACAATCATGACACCGGGGAGCTGTTTTTT. Protein sequence: CASRLDNHDTGELFF.